These T cell receptor beta chains were read from a single sample in a study of blood T cell repertoires in COVID-19. The table came from immunoSEQ multiplex PCR; TCRdb's copy has only in-frame clones and leaves some out. The sample carries about 200,000 clones, over 85% recorded once. Sequenced material: PBMCs or T cells enriched from blood (not recorded which). These receptors came from a woman aged 30 to 39 with acute COVID-19. Each CDR3 is given with its conserved first and last residue. The order of the fields is D gene, clone size, J gene, V gene, CDR3 DNA, CDR3 protein. The D gene is left open where the match is weak. Some rows mark clone size as missing; the rest say once, few, many or name a class of expanded clone.

TRBD2,NA,TRBJ2-3,TRBV6-5,TGTGCCAGCACACTAGCGGGGCTCACAGATACGCAGTATTTT,CASTLAGLTDTQYF
NA,NA,TRBJ1-4,TRBV29-1,TGCAGCGTTGAAGGTGGGGCCCCAGGCGAAAAACTGTTTTTT,CSVEGGAPGEKLFF
TRBD1,NA,TRBJ2-3,TRBV2,TGTGCCAGCAGCCTCAGGGGGGATACGCAGTATTTT,CASSLRGDTQYF
NA,NA,TRBJ1-1,TRBV30,TGTGCCTGGACTGGGGGCGAAGACACTGAAGCTTTCTTT,CAWTGGEDTEAFF
NA,NA,TRBJ1-3,TRBV18,TGTGCCAGCTCACCGCAAGCGATCAGTGGAAACACCATATATTTT,CASSPQAISGNTIYF
TRBD1,NA,TRBJ1-1,TRBV9,TGTGCCAGCAGCGCATACAACCGGGACAGGGCTTCGAACACTGAAGCTTTCTTT,CASSAYNRDRASNTEAFF
NA,NA,TRBJ2-5,TRBV4-1,TGCGCCAGCAGCCAAGAAGGCGGAGGCTACTTCCAAGAGACCCAGTACTTC,CASSQEGGGYFQETQYF
NA,NA,TRBJ1-4,TRBV28,TGTGCCAGCAGCTCCTCGGTCCCTCAAGAAAAACTGTTTTTT,CASSSSVPQEKLFF
TRBD1,NA,TRBJ1-2,TRBV2,TGTGCCAGCAGTGAAGCAGAGAAGGGGGCTGGGGGGAGCTATGGCTACACCTTC,CASSEAEKGAGGSYGYTF
NA,NA,TRBJ1-3,TRBV11-2,TGTGCCAGCAGCTTAGATGCAGGAACGCGAAACACCATATATTTT,CASSLDAGTRNTIYF
NA,NA,TRBJ1-2,TRBV2,TGTGCCAGCAGTGAAGCGCTTCGGAGTAATCACGGCTACACCTTC,CASSEALRSNHGYTF
NA,NA,TRBJ1-1,TRBV5-6,TGTGCCAGCTTCGGACAGTTGAACACTGAAGCTTTCTTT,CASFGQLNTEAFF
NA,NA,TRBJ1-1,TRBV10-1,TGCGCCAGCAGTGACGGAGGACAGAGTAAAAAAGCTTTCTTT,CASSDGGQSKKAFF
TRBD1,NA,TRBJ2-5,TRBV7-8,TGTGCCAGCAGCTACCTGACAGGGAGTCTCCAAGAGACCCAGTACTTC,CASSYLTGSLQETQYF
NA,NA,TRBJ1-1,TRBV30,TGTGCCTGGAGGGAACAGATTGGGCCGAACACTGAAGCTTTCTTT,CAWREQIGPNTEAFF
NA,NA,TRBJ1-6,TRBV6-4,TGTGCCAGCAGGACAGATATGAATATGTCACCCCTCCACTTT,CASRTDMNMSPLHF
NA,NA,TRBJ2-3,TRBV11-3,TGTGCCAGCAGCTTAGAGTTCGGGTCTGAGCAGTATTTT,CASSLEFGSEQYF
TRBD2,NA,TRBJ2-3,TRBV5-5,TGTGCCAGCAGCCGCGGACTAGGAGGTGATACGCAGTATTTT,CASSRGLGGDTQYF
TRBD1,NA,TRBJ1-2,TRBV5-6,TGTGCCAGCAGCTTGGCGGGGACAGGGGTTCTCTATGGCTACACCTTC,CASSLAGTGVLYGYTF
TRBD2,NA,TRBJ2-3,TRBV7-2,TGTGCCAGCAGCTTAAGTAGCGGGGGGCCCCCGAGCTACACAGATACGCAGTATTTT,CASSLSSGGPPSYTDTQYF
TRBD2,NA,TRBJ2-1,TRBV7-2,TGTGCCAGCAGCTCGTTCACTAGCGGGGTTTCCTACAATGAGCAGTTCTTC,CASSSFTSGVSYNEQFF
TRBD1,NA,TRBJ1-1,TRBV11-2,TGTGCCAGCCTCAAGGGGGCCGGGAACACTGAAGCTTTCTTT,CASLKGAGNTEAFF
TRBD1,NA,TRBJ2-7,TRBV10-3,TGTGCCACATGGGAAGACAGGGGGCGAGGCGAGCAGTACTTC,CATWEDRGRGEQYF
NA,NA,TRBJ1-1,TRBV2,TGTGCCAGCAGGGACCCGATTGGGGCCGCGAATGAAGCTTTCTTT,CASRDPIGAANEAFF
NA,NA,TRBJ2-7,TRBV6-5,TGTGCCAGCACTTTTACCTACGAGCAGTACTTC,CASTFTYEQYF
NA,NA,TRBJ2-1,TRBV4-1,TGCGCCAGCAGCCAAATCCCGATCGAAGCGGGCTACAATGAGCAGTTCTTC,CASSQIPIEAGYNEQFF
NA,NA,TRBJ1-1,TRBV2,TGTGCCAGCAGTGAGTGGGCGAACACTGAAGCTTTCTTT,CASSEWANTEAFF
NA,NA,TRBJ1-5,TRBV7-8,TGTGCCAGCAGGACCGACTCTGGTAGCAATCAGCCCCAGCATTTT,CASRTDSGSNQPQHF
NA,NA,TRBJ1-1,TRBV5-6,TGTGCCAGCAGCTTTCAGCTAGTCTCCACTGAAGCTTTCTTT,CASSFQLVSTEAFF
NA,NA,TRBJ1-5,TRBV11-2,TGTGCCAGCAGCTTAGGTCCAGGGTCGCATCAGCCCCAGCATTTT,CASSLGPGSHQPQHF
TRBD1,NA,TRBJ1-2,TRBV7-2,TGTGCCAGCAGCTTAGGGGGACAGCCTATTTATGGCTACACCTTC,CASSLGGQPIYGYTF
NA,NA,TRBJ2-1,TRBV6-5,TGTGCCAGCAGTTACGACTCGGTGGCAGGGCGGAATGAGCAGTTCTTC,CASSYDSVAGRNEQFF
NA,NA,TRBJ1-3,TRBV7-2,TGTGCCAGCAGCTTATTAGGACAGAGTGGAAACACCATATATTTT,CASSLLGQSGNTIYF
TRBD1,NA,TRBJ1-2,TRBV2,TGTGCCAGCAGTGTCGCCATGGCAGGGGGCGGCTACACCTTC,CASSVAMAGGGYTF
NA,once,TRBJ1-6,TRBV2,TGTGCCAGCAGTGAAGGAGGCAAGGGAGTATCCCCCCTCCACTTT,CASSEGGKGVSPLHF
TRBD1,NA,TRBJ1-1,TRBV5-6,TGTGCCAGCAGCTTCGTACAGGGGGCTGAAGCTTTCTTT,CASSFVQGAEAFF
NA,NA,TRBJ2-3,TRBV24-1,TGTGCCACCAGTGATGGGGCGGGAAGTACACCGCGCACAGATACGCAGTATTTT,CATSDGAGSTPRTDTQYF